This T cell receptor beta chain was identified in a study of shared T cell receptors in the human thymus. The CDR3 extends over 14 amino acids. Germline V gene lookup returns CDR1 LGHNT and CDR2 FRNRAP. V lost 4 bases to trimming and J lost 4 bases, with 12 bases between them. Sequencing used immunoSEQ multiplex PCR; TCRdb keeps in-frame clones, though not all of them. The table includes roughly 660,000 clones, over 75% detected once. These records were also assigned to another study, of human thymus T cells. That study reports: Use of V and J genes seemed skewed within the thymic and blood repertoires.

This TCR was sampled from a boy under two years old with a congenital heart defect. Sequenced material: thymocytes. The V gene is TRBV12-5, the J gene TRBJ2-3; TRBD2 is a possible D gene (5 bases). CDR3 DNA: TGTGCTAGTGGTTCGGACTCAATCTCAGATACGCAGTATTTT. Protein: CASGSDSISDTQYF.